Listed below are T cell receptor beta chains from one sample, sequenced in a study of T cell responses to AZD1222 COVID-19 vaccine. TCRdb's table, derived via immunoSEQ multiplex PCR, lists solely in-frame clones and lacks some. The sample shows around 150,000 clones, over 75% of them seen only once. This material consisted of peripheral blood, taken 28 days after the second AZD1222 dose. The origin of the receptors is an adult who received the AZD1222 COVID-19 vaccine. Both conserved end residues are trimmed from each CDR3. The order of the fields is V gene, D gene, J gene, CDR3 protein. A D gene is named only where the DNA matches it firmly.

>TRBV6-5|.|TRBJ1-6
ASSFTGSASPLH
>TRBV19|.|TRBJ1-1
ASSIIGSGAF
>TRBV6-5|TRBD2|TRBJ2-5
ASMLAGRETQY
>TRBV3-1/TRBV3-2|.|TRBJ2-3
ASSQVGESTDTQY
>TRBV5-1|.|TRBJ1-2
ASSLEPGSGYGYT
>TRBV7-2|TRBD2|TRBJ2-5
ASSLRSGRGETQY
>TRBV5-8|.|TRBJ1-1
ASDLGVGTTEAF
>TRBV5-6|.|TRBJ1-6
ASSLRPGSPLH
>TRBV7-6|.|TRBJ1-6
ASSPEVSDGSPLH
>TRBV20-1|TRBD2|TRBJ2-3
SAIDTSADYTDTQY
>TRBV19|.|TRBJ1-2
ASSLTENYGYT
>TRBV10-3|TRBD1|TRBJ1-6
AISEDRAYSPLH
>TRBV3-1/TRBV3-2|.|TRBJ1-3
ASSQEPSGNTIY
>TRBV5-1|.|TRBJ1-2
ASSPDNYYGYT
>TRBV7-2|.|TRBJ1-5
ASSFSTGRDDQPQH